The table lists the clone carrying this T cell receptor (beta chain) with a few counts. This entry comes from a study of immune cell composition in non-small cell lung cancer. V dropped 5 bases and J dropped 7; count of bases not matched to a gene: 8. The CDR3 is made up of 13 amino acids. From germline, CDR1 is SGHNT and CDR2 YYREEE (reference sequence). Sequenced by immunoSEQ multiplex PCR; TCRdb stores in-frame clones only, minus some. The sample includes fewer than 6,000 clones, around 78% of them seen just once. The clonotype originates from a human donor with non-small cell lung cancer. The sequencing sample was made of lung tumor tissue. The genes are TRBV5-4 and TRBJ1-2; 7 bases map to TRBD1. CDR3 sequence reads: CASSRTGDSGYTF. Written as DNA, the CDR3 is TGTGCCAGCAGTCGTACAGGGGATAGTGGCTACACCTTC.